The TCR beta chain under discussion was sequenced for a study of shared clonotypes between healthy human individuals. This clone has only a few counts. Its antigen is undetermined. CDR3 length equals 14 residues. Trimming removed 3 bases from V and 9 bases from J, with 15 bases in between. Germline lookup yields CDR1 MDHEN and CDR2 SYDVKM. Per the authors' pipeline: Junction-only immunoSEQ sequences carried no quality scores, so filtering differed. TCRdb keeps only in-frame clones here, not all; method: immunoSEQ multiplex PCR. That table furnishes V, J and clone size, whereas the DNA furnished D and trimming. This table holds around 980,000 clones, roughly 74% found once. Study outcomes and limitations: Larger estimated richness was generally recorded for naive subsets relative to memory subsets. Depth was large, yet rarefaction showed that sorted-subset sequencing was incomplete.

The origin of this receptor is a man aged 18 to 30 in good health. Some clones in this sample may be carry-over from other donors' samples. The chain employs TRBV28 and TRBJ1-3; D is unclear. The sample comprised memory CD4+ T cells from PBMCs. Specified subset: CD45RA-negative fraction. The CDR3 nucleotides read TGTGCCAGCAGTTTTCCTGGCTCAGCTCCCACCATATATTTT. It is translated as CASSFPGSAPTIYF.